The present TCR beta chain was sequenced within a study of beta chain features in type 1 diabetes. Reverse transcribing all isolated RNA meant expressed TCRB transcripts were sequenced. TCRdb's table, derived via immunoSEQ multiplex PCR, lists solely in-frame clones and lacks some. Here the sample spans almost 350,000 clones, 6.5% to 10% being singletons. CDR3 length: 13 residues. V was shortened by 7 bases and J by 4 bases, with 13 bases between the two germline ends. Germline CDR1 is LNHDA and CDR2 is SQIVND (reference sequence). CD45RO/CCR7/CD25/CD127/CD95/CD27 separated CD4+ naive, central memory, regulatory and stem cell-like memory cells by sorting. Every sorted population was more than 95% pure.

Sequences were obtained from central memory CD4+ T cells from blood. V is TRBV19 and J is TRBJ1-2; no reliable D call. The receptor was derived from a woman between 18 and 29 years old in good health. The CDR3 region is CASTDWTPYGYTF. The CDR3 DNA reads TGTGCCAGTACCGACTGGACCCCCTATGGCTACACCTTC.